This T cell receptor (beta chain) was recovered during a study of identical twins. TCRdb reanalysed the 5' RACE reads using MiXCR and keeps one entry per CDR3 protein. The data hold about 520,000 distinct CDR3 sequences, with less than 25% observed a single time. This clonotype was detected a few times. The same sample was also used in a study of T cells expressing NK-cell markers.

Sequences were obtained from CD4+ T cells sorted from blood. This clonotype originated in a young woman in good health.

DNA of the CDR3: TGTGCCTGGGGCAGGGACCCCACTGAAGCTTTCTTT. This sequence encodes CAWGRDPTEAFF. This chain links TRBV30 with TRBJ1-1; maybe TRBD1 (5 bases). The germline gives CDR1 GTSNPN, CDR2 SVGIG (reference sequence). The CDR3 is 12 amino acids. V was clipped by 5 bases and J by 4 bases, with 11 bases between them.